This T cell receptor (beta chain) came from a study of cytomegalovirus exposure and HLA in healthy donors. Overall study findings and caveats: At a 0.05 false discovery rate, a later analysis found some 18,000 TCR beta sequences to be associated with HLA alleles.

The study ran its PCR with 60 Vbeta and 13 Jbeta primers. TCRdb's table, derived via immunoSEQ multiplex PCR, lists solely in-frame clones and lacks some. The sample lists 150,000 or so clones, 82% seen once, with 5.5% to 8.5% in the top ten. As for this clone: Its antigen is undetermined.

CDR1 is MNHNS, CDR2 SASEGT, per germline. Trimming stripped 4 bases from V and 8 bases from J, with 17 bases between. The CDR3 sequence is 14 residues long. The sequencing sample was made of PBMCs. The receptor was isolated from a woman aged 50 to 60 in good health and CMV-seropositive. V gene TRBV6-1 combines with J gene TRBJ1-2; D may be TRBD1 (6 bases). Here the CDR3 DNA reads TGTGCCAGCAGTGGGGGAGGGGCAGGGGACGGCTACACCTTC. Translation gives CASSGGGAGDGYTF.